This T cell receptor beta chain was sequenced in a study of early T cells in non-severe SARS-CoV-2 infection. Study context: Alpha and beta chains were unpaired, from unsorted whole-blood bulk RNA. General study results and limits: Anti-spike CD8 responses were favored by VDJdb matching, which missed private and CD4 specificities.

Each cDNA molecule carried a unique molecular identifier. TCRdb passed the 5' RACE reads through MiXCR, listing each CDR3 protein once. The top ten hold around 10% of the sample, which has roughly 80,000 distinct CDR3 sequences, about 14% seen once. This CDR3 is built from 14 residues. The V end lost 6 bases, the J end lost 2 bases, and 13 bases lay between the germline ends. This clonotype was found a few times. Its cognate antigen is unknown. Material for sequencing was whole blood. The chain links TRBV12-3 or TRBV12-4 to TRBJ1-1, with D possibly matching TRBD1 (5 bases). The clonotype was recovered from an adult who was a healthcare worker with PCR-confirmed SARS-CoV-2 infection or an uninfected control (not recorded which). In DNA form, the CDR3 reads TGTGCCAGCAGCCCTTTGGGGCCAAACACTGAAGCTTTCTTT. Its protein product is CASSPLGPNTEAFF.